This TCR beta chain was observed in a study of neurological immune-mediated disorders. From germline, CDR1 is SEHNR and CDR2 FQNEAQ (reference sequence). Trimming left V 5 bases short and J 6 bases short, with 19 bases between. The CDR3 extends over 15 amino acids. The cDNA was synthesized by 5'RACE incorporating 10-nucleotide random UMIs. TCRdb fed the 5' RACE reads into MiXCR, producing one record per CDR3 protein. Here the sample spans tens of thousands of distinct CDR3 sequences, 13% to 15% being singletons. This clonotype was seen repeatedly, ten times or more. Sample: PBMCs. The receptor was isolated from a woman between 50 and 59 years old with HTLV-1-associated myelopathy (HAM/TSP). The chain is built from TRBV7-9 and TRBJ1-1; perhaps TRBD1 as D (6 bases). CDR3 nucleotides: TGTGCCAGCAGCCCCCCGGGACACGAAGTGGCTGAAGCTTTCTTT. Translated: CASSPPGHEVAEAFF.